The rows below give T cell receptor beta chains drawn from one sample of a study of blood T cell repertoires in COVID-19. Some clones are missing from TCRdb's copy, which holds only in-frame ones; the method was immunoSEQ multiplex PCR. This sample yields about 220,000 clones, of which roughly 85% are seen a single time; about 3.9% belongs to the top ten. Sequencing was carried out using peripheral blood. The receptors stem from a woman older than 75 with acute or convalescent COVID-19. The conserved cysteine and the conserved F or W are not part of the CDR3 here.

v_gene,j_gene,CDR3aa
TRBV2,TRBJ1-1,ASSETGGRTEAF
TRBV3-1/TRBV3-2,TRBJ1-1,ASSYRQGWNTEAF
TRBV10-2,TRBJ2-3,ASSESGGGYAPSSTDTQY
TRBV30,TRBJ1-2,AWNPGNYGYT
TRBV3-1/TRBV3-2,TRBJ2-1,ASSQMIDRFYLNEQF
TRBV12-3/TRBV12-4,TRBJ1-1,ASSFTGNTEAF
TRBV27,TRBJ1-2,ASSYRQRDRGLGYT
TRBV5-6,TRBJ1-3,ASSSGTGFSGNTIY
TRBV6-1,TRBJ1-1,ASSEQGARVAAF
TRBV19,TRBJ1-5,ASNPDTTYQPQH
TRBV3-1/TRBV3-2,TRBJ2-7,ASSSGDRDNYEQY
TRBV24-1,TRBJ2-1,ATSDTERGALNEQF
TRBV6-6,TRBJ2-7,ASRSGQGLTYEQY
TRBV11-2,TRBJ2-3,ASSSRGLGDTQY
TRBV18,TRBJ2-3,ASSPIRASGSTDTQY
TRBV10-3,TRBJ1-1,AISESGNRAMNTEAF
TRBV9,TRBJ2-3,ASSVGVGGGAGTDTQY
TRBV10-3,TRBJ2-3,AITPAGGTDTQY
TRBV25-1,TRBJ1-4,ATMDSATNEKLF
TRBV11-3,TRBJ1-2,ASSQRGASGYT
TRBV7-2,TRBJ2-5,ASSLEPTETQY
TRBV7-2,TRBJ1-1,ASRLLTGVPEAF
TRBV27,TRBJ1-2,ASSLSTVSGYT
TRBV5-4,TRBJ1-2,ASSLVETGYT
TRBV28,TRBJ1-2,ASSLGGRGDGYT
TRBV3-1/TRBV3-2,TRBJ1-2,ASSQDGRGGYT
TRBV5-4,TRBJ1-1,ASSARQGRDTEAF
TRBV3-1/TRBV3-2,TRBJ1-2,ASSPRQVPNYGYT
TRBV7-8,TRBJ2-7,ASSLPVGRDYEQY